A single sample gave rise to the 20 T cell receptor beta chains below, sequenced in a study of blood T cell repertoires in COVID-19. Repertoires were generated with immunoSEQ multiplex PCR, while TCRdb's copy carries only in-frame clones and drops some. The sample consists of about 180,000 clones, about 84% of them appearing once. Sequenced: peripheral blood. The receptors shown here come from a human donor in a cohort sampled during active COVID-19.

This clone has a handful of counts. The gene calls are TRBV4-2 and TRBJ2-2, with 11 bases fitting TRBD2. The trim removed 0 bases at V and 4 bases at J, leaving 10 bases unmatched. Germline V gene lookup returns CDR1 LGHNA and CDR2 YNFKEQ. The CDR3 spans 19 residues. Here the CDR3 DNA reads TGTGCCAGCAGCCAAGAGAAACTTAGCGGGGGGGCCGTCACCGGGGAGCTGTTTTTT. It specifies CASSQEKLSGGAVTGELFF.

This clone has only a few counts. The gene calls are TRBV19 and TRBJ1-5; D call uncertain. Germline assignment: CDR1 LNHDA and CDR2 SQIVND (reference sequence). This CDR3 is built from 15 residues. Trimming stripped 3 bases from V and 0 bases from J, with 9 bases between. This CDR3 is CASSIHSYSNQPQHF. The DNA of the CDR3 is TGTGCCAGTAGTATCCACAGTTATAGCAATCAGCCCCAGCATTTT.

V and J are TRBV11-3 and TRBJ1-1; D may be TRBD1 (6 bases). In germline, CDR1 is SGHNT, CDR2 YENEEA. Trimming removed 4 bases from V and 4 bases from J, with 16 bases in between. This CDR3 has 15 amino acids. CDR3 sequence reads: CASSSGLGAGTEAFF. The CDR3 DNA sequence: TGTGCCAGCAGCTCCGGGCTGGGGGCCGGCACTGAAGCTTTCTTT.

The chain recombines TRBV29-1 with TRBJ1-1; perhaps TRBD1 as D (6 bases). Germline CDR1 SQVTM, CDR2 ANQGSEA. The CDR3 extends over 14 amino acids. The V end was cut by 6 bases, the J end by 3 bases, with 17 bases between. For the CDR3, the DNA is TGCAGCGTCCCCCATCCGTCAGGGGACACTGAAGCTTTCTTT. Its translation: CSVPHPSGDTEAFF.

V usage is TRBV5-5 and J usage is TRBJ2-3, with a tentative D call TRBD1 (5 bases). Trimming took off 2 bases at V and 2 bases at J, with 9 bases between the two ends. Germline CDR1 is SGHKS and CDR2 is YYEKEE (reference sequence). The CDR3 loop spans 14 amino acids. The CDR3 nucleotides read TGTGCCAGCAGCTTTTCCAGGGACACAGATACGCAGTATTTT. Amino acid sequence: CASSFSRDTDTQYF.

A few counts support this clone. The V gene is TRBV3-1 (or the pseudogene TRBV3-2), the J gene TRBJ2-2; 11 bases line up with TRBD2. CDR1 is LGHDT, CDR2 YNNKEL, per germline (reference sequence). CDR3 length: 14 amino acids. The J segment lost 6 bases and the V segment lost 4 bases, leaving 1 base of the junction unmatched. The CDR3 DNA is TGTGCCAGCAGCCTAGCGGGGGGGCCCGGGGAGCTGTTTTTT. Amino acids: CASSLAGGPGELFF.

The rearrangement joins TRBV4-1 to TRBJ2-3; perhaps TRBD2 as D (6 bases). Germline CDR1 MGHRA, CDR2 YSYEKL. The CDR3 is 14 residues long. Trimming took 1 base from V and 6 from J, leaving 11 bases between them. For the CDR3, the DNA is TGCGCCAGCAGCCAAGTGCGGGGTTTCGATACGCAGTATTTT. Translating it yields CASSQVRGFDTQYF.

DNA for the CDR3: TGCGCCACGGGACAGGGATCCTACGAGCAGTACTTC. This gives the protein CATGQGSYEQYF. The genes are TRBV10-1 and TRBJ2-7; 9 bases agree with TRBD1. The CDR3 sequence is 12 residues long. Germline-derived CDR1 and CDR2 are WNHNN and SYGVQD (reference sequence). Losses at the gene ends were 10 bases for V and 1 base for J; bases not matched to a gene: 2.

The chain links TRBV7-9 to TRBJ2-2, with TRBD1 identical over 7 bases. The CDR3 is 15 amino acids. V shed 5 bases, J shed 4 bases, and the junction held 7 bases outside the gene matches. Per the germline V gene, CDR1 is SEHNR and CDR2 is FQNEAQ (reference sequence). CDR3 residues: CASSSRGQSTGELFF. DNA of the CDR3: TGTGCCAGCAGCAGCCGGGGACAGTCCACCGGGGAGCTGTTTTTT.

CDR3 loop: CASSPFAGENQPQHF. The DNA of the CDR3 is TGTGCCAGCAGCCCCTTCGCGGGAGAGAATCAGCCCCAGCATTTT. This chain joins TRBV7-6 and TRBJ1-5, with D uncertain. CDR1 SGHVS and CDR2 FNYEAQ come from the germline V gene. The CDR3 contains 15 residues. Trimming removed 5 bases at V and 4 bases at J, with 15 bases between.

The V gene is TRBV11-3, the J gene TRBJ2-2; TRBD2 is a possible D gene (5 bases). The CDR3 has 13 residues. The germline CDR1 and CDR2 sequences are SGHNT and YENEEA. With 8 bases removed from V and 3 bases from J, the gap between germline ends came to 10 bases. This CDR3 is CASAPGDTGELFF. CDR3 DNA sequence: TGTGCCAGCGCCCCCGGGGACACCGGGGAGCTGTTTTTT.

The V gene is TRBV10-2, the J gene TRBJ2-3, with a tentative D call TRBD1 (5 bases). Looked up from germline, CDR1 is WSHSY and CDR2 is SAAADI. Trimming took off 3 bases at V and 4 bases at J, with 17 bases between the two ends. CDR3 length equals 16 residues. The CDR3 sequence: CASSEDTQGSSDTQYF. In DNA form, the CDR3 reads TGCGCCAGCAGTGAAGACACCCAGGGATCCTCAGATACGCAGTATTTT.

As DNA, the CDR3 is TGCGCCAGCAGTGAGTCTGCCGGGATCCGGCACAATGAGCAGTTCTTC. Protein sequence: CASSESAGIRHNEQFF. The chain employs TRBV10-1 and TRBJ2-1; D perhaps matches TRBD2 (5 bases). Between the trimmed V and J ends, which lost 0 bases and 5 bases, there was a span of 14 bases. The germline CDR1 and CDR2 sequences are WNHNN and SYGVQD (reference sequence). CDR3 size: 16 residues.

The chain employs TRBV12-5 and TRBJ2-7, with TRBD1 matching 12 bases. This CDR3 contains 15 residues. Trimming cost V 5 bases and J 5 bases; bases outside gene matches: 7. CDR1 is LGHNT and CDR2 is FRNRAP in the germline V gene. The chain's CDR3 is CASGPGTGGPDEQYF. CDR3 DNA sequence: TGTGCTAGTGGTCCCGGGACAGGGGGCCCTGACGAGCAGTACTTC. Looking up the rest from reference TRBV12-5 and TRBJ2-7 gives the full variable domain: DARVTQTPRHKVTEMGQEVTMRCQPILGHNTVFWYRQTMMQGLELLAYFRNRAPLDDSGMPKDRFSAEMPDATLATLKIQPSEPRDSAVYFCASGPGTGGPDEQYFGPGTRLTVT.

The gene calls are TRBV10-1 and TRBJ1-5; D is unresolved. The V end lost 4 bases, the J end lost 7 bases, and 11 bases lay between the germline ends. CDR3 length: 13 amino acids. Germline V gene data show CDR1 as WNHNN and CDR2 as SYGVQD (reference sequence). The CDR3 region is CASSAAVGQPQHF. In DNA form, the CDR3 reads TGCGCCAGCAGTGCAGCGGTGGGCCAGCCCCAGCATTTT.

The chain is built from TRBV12-3 or TRBV12-4 and TRBJ2-5; TRBD2 is a possible D gene (5 bases). This CDR3 is built from 13 residues. The ends were cut back, 3 bases at V and 5 bases at J, with 10 bases in the middle. This CDR3 reads CASSFRGLETQYF. The DNA of the CDR3 is TGTGCCAGCAGTTTCCGGGGTTTGGAGACCCAGTACTTC.

This chain uses TRBV9 with TRBJ2-2, with 11 nucleotides matching TRBD2. V was pared by 2 bases and J by 6 bases, with 3 bases of the junction left unmatched. Germline V gene data show CDR1 as SGDLS and CDR2 as YYNGEE. The length of the CDR3 is 15 residues. CDR3 nucleotide sequence: TGTGCCAGCAGCGTCATAGCGGGGGGGCCCGGGGAGCTGTTTTTT. It specifies CASSVIAGGPGELFF.

The chain uses TRBV6-5 and TRBJ2-2; 9 bases agree with TRBD2. Losses at the gene ends were 6 bases for V and 1 base for J; bases not matched to a gene: 3. This CDR3 contains 15 residues. Germline V gene sequence: CDR1 MNHEY, CDR2 SVGAGI. The CDR3 region is CASRPSGENTGELFF. The DNA for the CDR3 is TGTGCCAGCAGACCTAGCGGGGAGAACACCGGGGAGCTGTTTTTT.

The rearrangement links TRBV4-2 to TRBJ2-5; 8 bases fit TRBD2. The germline V gene encodes CDR1 LGHNA and CDR2 YNFKEQ. The J segment lost 1 base and the V segment lost 0 bases, leaving 10 bases of the junction unmatched. The CDR3 spans 18 residues. The CDR3 sequence is CASSQDLWTSRGQETQYF. The CDR3 coding sequence is TGTGCCAGCAGCCAAGATCTGTGGACTAGCAGAGGCCAAGAGACCCAGTACTTC.

The chain uses TRBV5-4 and TRBJ2-1, with D tentatively TRBD1 (5 bases). CDR3 length: 16 amino acids. V lost 0 bases and J 8 bases, leaving 18 bases between the germline ends. Germline CDR1 reads SGHNT; CDR2 reads YYREEE (reference sequence). The CDR3 reads CASSLEGRKSLYEQFF. The CDR3 DNA reads TGTGCCAGCAGCTTGGAGGGGCGTAAGTCTCTTTATGAGCAGTTCTTC.